This TCR beta chain was obtained from a study of cytomegalovirus exposure and HLA in healthy donors. As for the study in general: The Caucasian-associated ancestry cluster contained more than 75% of the approximately 430 genotyped donors.

Points from the study as a whole: Association of a missense DCLRE1C variant with TCR beta V- and J-gene trimming was reported in a later analysis. The study labeled 170 or so TCR beta chains cytomegalovirus-associated.

Details on this clone: Its matching antigen is unknown.

The CDR3 is 15 residues long. Germline-derived CDR1 and CDR2 are MNHNS and SASEGT. V shed 3 bases and J 9 bases; nucleotides not matched to a gene: 14. Primers for the PCR totalled 60 Vbeta and 13 Jbeta. Repertoires were generated with immunoSEQ multiplex PCR, while TCRdb's copy carries only in-frame clones and drops some. The sample gives roughly 190,000 clones, approximately 70% of which show up once; around 3.2% is in the top ten. The rearrangement joins TRBV6-1 to TRBJ2-7; 7 nucleotides match TRBD1. The sequence was collected from a woman aged 25 to 39 in good health and CMV-seropositive. The source material was PBMCs. The CDR3, as DNA: TGTGCCAGCAGTGACGGACAGGCGCTGGAGTTTGGGCAGTACTTC. It encodes CASSDGQALEFGQYF.